One sample yielded the 21 T cell receptor beta chains listed below, sequenced in a study of response to subunit inactivated influenza vaccine. TCRdb reanalysed the RT-PCR reads using MiXCR and keeps one entry per CDR3 protein. Of about 700,000 distinct CDR3 sequences listed, about 15% are singletons. This material consisted of PBMCs from blood, taken approximately 15 days before vaccination. Receptor source: a man aged 50 to 60 who received an inactivated influenza vaccine.

This clonotype was seen a few times. The V and J genes are TRBV5-1 and TRBJ2-5; the match to TRBD2 covers 8 bases. This CDR3 has 17 residues. The germline V gene encodes CDR1 SGHRS and CDR2 YFSETQ. V dropped 4 bases and J dropped 2; count of bases not matched to a gene: 13. This CDR3 is CASSKGGSGAPQETQYF. For the CDR3, the DNA is TGCGCCAGCAGCAAAGGAGGTAGCGGGGCCCCTCAAGAGACCCAGTACTTC.

This clonotype was detected a few times. This rearrangement joins TRBV6-5 to TRBJ2-3; maybe TRBD2 (7 bases). CDR1 is MNHEY and CDR2 is SVGAGI in the germline V gene. This CDR3 is 15 amino acids long. With 2 bases removed from V and 3 bases from J, the gap between germline ends came to 12 bases. In DNA, the CDR3 is TGTGCCAGCAGTTACGAGGGGGGGGAAACAGATACGCAGTATTTT. As protein: CASSYEGGETDTQYF.

The genes are TRBV9 and TRBJ2-1; 15 bases are a match to TRBD2. Germline loops: CDR1 SGDLS, CDR2 YYNGEE. The CDR3 consists of 16 residues. V shed 5 bases, J shed 5 bases, and the junction held 5 bases outside the gene matches. The CDR3 region is CASSRTSGRAHNEQFF. CDR3 DNA sequence: TGTGCCAGCAGTCGGACTAGCGGGAGGGCCCACAATGAGCAGTTCTTC.

The chain couples TRBV7-3 to TRBJ2-5; 7 bases are shared with TRBD2. Trimming removed 5 bases from V and 5 bases from J; junction bases left unmatched: 11. The CDR3 consists of 15 residues. CDR1 and CDR2 (germline): SGHTA, FQGTGA. CDR3 DNA: TGTGCCAGCAGCCCCCGGGGGACTACGAGCGAGACCCAGTACTTC. Protein: CASSPRGTTSETQYF.

In its sample, this clonotype was seen a few times. V is TRBV12-3 or TRBV12-4 and J is TRBJ2-5, with a possible D match to TRBD1 (6 bases). The CDR3 has 13 amino acids. Between the trimmed V and J ends, which lost 4 bases and 2 bases, there was a span of 8 bases. CDR3 DNA: TGTGCCAGCAGTTCGGGGACACAAGAGACCCAGTACTTC. Translated, it gives CASSSGTQETQYF.

About this clonotype: A much larger clone is a single base away; this may be a read error. V is TRBV20-1 and J is TRBJ1-1, with 7 bases that match TRBD1. The CDR3 consists of 17 residues. Germline V gene data show CDR1 as DFQATT and CDR2 as SNEGSKA (reference sequence). The V segment lost 8 bases and the J segment 0 bases; nucleotides outside the gene matches: 18. CDR3 in DNA: TGCAGTACAAACGACCGGGACAGTGAAGAAGTGAACACTGAAGCTTTCTTT. Its translation is CSTNDRDSEEVNTEAFF.

The table lists this clonotype with a few counts. The chain employs TRBV20-1 and TRBJ1-5; TRBD1 matches 9 bases. This CDR3 has 14 amino acids. CDR1 DFQATT and CDR2 SNEGSKA come from the germline V gene (reference sequence). The V segment lost 4 bases and the J segment 8 bases; nucleotides outside the gene matches: 9. As DNA, the CDR3 is TGCAGTGCTACCCGGGACAGGGATTGGGAGCCCCAGCATTTT. Its protein product is CSATRDRDWEPQHF.

This clonotype has just one count. The chain recombines TRBV28 with TRBJ1-1; D not certain. Trimming removed 3 bases at V and 4 bases at J, with 9 bases between. CDR3 length: 13 amino acids. Looked up from germline, CDR1 is MDHEN and CDR2 is SYDVKM. The CDR3 loop is CASSFTLGTEAFF. The CDR3 region has the DNA TGTGCCAGCAGTTTTACCCTGGGCACTGAAGCTTTCTTT.

This clonotype was seen ten or more times. The chain has TRBV28 and TRBJ2-3, with D perhaps TRBD2 (6 bases). The germline V gene has CDR1 MDHEN and CDR2 SYDVKM. The ends were cut back, 6 bases at V and 8 bases at J, with 24 bases in the middle. The CDR3 totals 16 residues. CDR3 sequence (DNA): TGTGCCAGCAGCCCGGTGGAGGGAGGAAGTAAGGTTACGCAGTATTTT. Its translation is CASSPVEGGSKVTQYF.

This clonotype was seen only a few times. The V gene is TRBV5-1, the J gene TRBJ1-2; D possibly corresponds to TRBD1 (5 bases). V shed 4 bases and J shed 5 bases, with 15 bases lying between them. Germline loops: CDR1 SGHRS, CDR2 YFSETQ. This CDR3 is built from 14 residues. For the CDR3, the DNA is TGCGCCAGCAGCGCCCGGGAGGGGAGGTATGGCTACACCTTC. It yields the protein CASSAREGRYGYTF.

This clonotype was seen a handful of times. This chain links TRBV20-1 with TRBJ2-5, with D maybe TRBD1 (6 bases). Looked up from germline, CDR1 is DFQATT and CDR2 is SNEGSKA (reference sequence). This CDR3 is 15 amino acids long. Trimming stripped 6 bases from V and 0 bases from J, with 17 bases between. The CDR3 DNA reads TGCAGTGCCCAAGGGGGAGCGACGTACCAAGAGACCCAGTACTTC. Protein product: CSAQGGATYQETQYF.

V gene TRBV20-1 combines with J gene TRBJ2-5; D may be TRBD1 or TRBD2 (5 bases each). This CDR3 is built from 13 residues. V was shortened by 6 bases and J by 5 bases, with 16 bases between the two germline ends. CDR1 is DFQATT, CDR2 SNEGSKA, per germline (reference sequence). For the CDR3, the DNA is TGCAGTGCCATCCGCACCAGGGACGAGACCCAGTACTTC. Protein product: CSAIRTRDETQYF.

This clonotype was recorded only once. Sequence at one end of the junction differs from germline and may be a read error. The chain couples TRBV29-1 to TRBJ1-2, with D tentatively TRBD1 (6 bases). The germline V gene encodes CDR1 SQVTM and CDR2 ANQGSEA. The CDR3 has 12 residues. The CDR3 region has the DNA TGCAGCGTTGGCGACAGGACCTATGACTACACCTTC. Its translation: CSVGDRTYDYTF.

This clonotype came up a few times. The genes are TRBV10-1 and TRBJ2-5; TRBD2 matches 7 bases. The CDR3 consists of 14 residues. The V and J ends lost 6 bases and 1 base, in that order; junction bases with no gene match: 5. Germline V gene lookup returns CDR1 WNHNN and CDR2 SYGVQD (reference sequence). The CDR3 loop is CASSRGTTQETQYF. The CDR3 region has the DNA TGCGCCAGCAGCCGCGGGACTACCCAAGAGACCCAGTACTTC.

This clonotype was recorded a few times. At one end the junction does not follow the germline gene, possibly because of a read error. The chain joins TRBV7-9 to TRBJ2-7; D may correspond to TRBD1 or TRBD2 (5 bases each). The germline V gene encodes CDR1 SEHNR and CDR2 FQNEAQ (reference sequence). There are 14 residues in the CDR3. CDR3 residues: CASSIAGGEYEQYF. CDR3 in DNA: TGTGCCAGCAGCATAGCTGGGGGAGAGTACGAGCAGTACTTC.

The rearrangement links TRBV20-1 to TRBJ2-5, with TRBD1 matching over 7 bases. Losses at the gene ends were 5 bases for V and 5 bases for J; bases not matched to a gene: 5. The CDR3 spans 12 residues. Germline values: CDR1 DFQATT, CDR2 SNEGSKA (reference sequence). CDR3 amino acids: CSADRVGETQYF. The CDR3 nucleotides read TGCAGTGCTGACAGGGTGGGGGAGACCCAGTACTTC.

The chain combines TRBV27 with TRBJ2-2, with D maybe TRBD2 (5 bases). Trimming removed 3 bases at V and 5 bases at J, with 10 bases between. The CDR3 contains 14 residues. Germline lookup yields CDR1 MNHEY and CDR2 SMNVEV (reference sequence). The DNA of the CDR3 is TGTGCCAGCAGTTTTGGCAGGAGGACCGGGGAGCTGTTTTTT. The encoded protein is CASSFGRRTGELFF.

The V gene is TRBV20-1, the J gene TRBJ2-2; TRBD1 matches at 8 bases. The V and J ends lost 5 bases and 4 bases, in that order; junction bases with no gene match: 6. CDR3 length: 14 amino acids. Germline V lookup: CDR1 DFQATT, CDR2 SNEGSKA (reference sequence). The CDR3 loop reads CSASDRETTGELFF. The CDR3 coding sequence is TGCAGTGCTTCGGACAGGGAAACCACCGGGGAGCTGTTTTTT.

The DNA of the CDR3 is TGTGCCAGCAGCTTTTACGGGACAGGGGATGAGACCCAGTACTTC. Amino acids: CASSFYGTGDETQYF. V usage is TRBV7-7 and J usage is TRBJ2-5; 10 bases fit TRBD1. The CDR3 is 15 amino acids. Germline loops: CDR1 SSHAT, CDR2 FNYEAQ (reference sequence). V dropped 3 bases and J dropped 5; count of bases not matched to a gene: 6.

This chain connects TRBV19 to TRBJ1-5; TRBD1 aligns across 7 bases. V trimming: 4 bases; J trimming: 3 bases; junction bases outside the gene matches: 6. Germline V CDR1 and CDR2: LNHDA, SQIVND (reference sequence). This CDR3 spans 15 amino acids. Written as DNA, the CDR3 is TGTGCCAGTAGTACGTCAGGGGGTTACAATCAGCCCCAGCATTTT. Its protein product is CASSTSGGYNQPQHF.

This clonotype was picked up one time. The genes are TRBV20-1 and TRBJ2-7, with TRBD2 matching 7 bases. CDR1 and CDR2 from the germline V gene are DFQATT and SNEGSKA (reference sequence). CDR3 length: 13 amino acids. V lost 5 bases and J lost 6; bases outside the gene matches: 10. CDR3 nucleotide sequence: TGCAGTGCTCGATACCTGGGGGGGTTCGAGCAGTACTTC. Translation: CSARYLGGFEQYF.